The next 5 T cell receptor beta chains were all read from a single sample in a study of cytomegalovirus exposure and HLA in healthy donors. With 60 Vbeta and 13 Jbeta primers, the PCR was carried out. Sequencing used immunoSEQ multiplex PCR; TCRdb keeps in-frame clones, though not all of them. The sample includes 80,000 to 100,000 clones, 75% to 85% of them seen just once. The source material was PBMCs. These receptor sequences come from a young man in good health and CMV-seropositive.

CDR3 sequence (DNA): TGCGCCAGCAGCTTGAGACAGGGCTTCAACACTGAAGCTTTCTTT. It yields the protein CASSLRQGFNTEAFF. The chain couples TRBV5-1 to TRBJ1-1; 7 positions agree with TRBD1. The CDR3 runs to 15 residues. V trimming: 1 base; J trimming: 2 bases; junction bases outside the gene matches: 5. Germline assignment: CDR1 SGHRS and CDR2 YFSETQ.

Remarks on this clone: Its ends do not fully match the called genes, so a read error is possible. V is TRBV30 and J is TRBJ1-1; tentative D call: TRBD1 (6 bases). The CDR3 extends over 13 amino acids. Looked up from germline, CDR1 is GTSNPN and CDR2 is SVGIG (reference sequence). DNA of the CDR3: TGTGCCTGGGCAAGGGACAAGAACAATGAAGCTTTCTTT. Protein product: CAWARDKNNEAFF.

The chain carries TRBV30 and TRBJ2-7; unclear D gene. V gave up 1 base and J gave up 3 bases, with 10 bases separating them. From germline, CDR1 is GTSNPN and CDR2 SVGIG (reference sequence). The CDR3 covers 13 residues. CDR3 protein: CAWSAQAGYEQYF. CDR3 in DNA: TGTGCCTGGAGTGCCCAGGCAGGCTACGAGCAGTACTTC. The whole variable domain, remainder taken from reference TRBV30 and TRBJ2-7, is SQTIHQWPATLVQPVGSPLSLECTVEGTSNPNLYWYRQAAGRGLQLLFYSVGIGQISSEVPQNLSASRPQDRQFILSSKKLLLSDSGFYLCAWSAQAGYEQYFGPGTRLTVT.

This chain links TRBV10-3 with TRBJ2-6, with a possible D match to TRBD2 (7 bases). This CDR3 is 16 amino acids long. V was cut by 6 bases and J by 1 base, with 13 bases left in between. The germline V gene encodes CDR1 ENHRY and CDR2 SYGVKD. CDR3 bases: TGTGCCATCAGCAAAGGGGGGGGATCTGGGGCCAACGTCCTGACTTTC. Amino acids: CAISKGGGSGANVLTF.

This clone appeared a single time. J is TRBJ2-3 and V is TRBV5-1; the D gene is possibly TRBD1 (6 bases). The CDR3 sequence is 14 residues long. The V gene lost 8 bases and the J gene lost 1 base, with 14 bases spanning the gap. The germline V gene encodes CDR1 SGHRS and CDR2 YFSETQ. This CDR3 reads CASPGAKGTDTQYF. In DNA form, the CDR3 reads TGCGCCAGTCCAGGGGCGAAAGGCACAGATACGCAGTATTTT. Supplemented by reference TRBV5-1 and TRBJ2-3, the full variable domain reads KAGVTQTPRYLIKTRGQQVTLSCSPISGHRSVSWYQQTPGQGLQFLFEYFSETQRNKGNFPGRFSGRQFSNSRSEMNVSTLELGDSALYLCASPGAKGTDTQYFGPGTRLTVL.